This is a list of T cell receptor beta chains from one sample in a study of CD8 T cells in Susac syndrome. TCRdb re-called the immunoSEQ multiplex PCR reads through MiXCR, storing one row per CDR3 protein. The sample contains some 120,000 distinct CDR3 sequences, 85% to 95% of which appear only once. Sequencing was carried out using CD8+ T cells from PBMCs. The receptors derive from a human donor in good health. CDR3s include the opening cysteine and the closing phenylalanine or tryptophan. Part of the rows lack a size; the others show once, few, many or a class for expanded clones.

v_call | clone_size | cdr3_aa
TRBV7-3 | . | CASSTGQAYNSPLHF
TRBV20-1 | . | CSARDYRASGEQYF
TRBV7-8 | . | CASSLAVGGSSNQPQHF
TRBV6-2/TRBV6-3 | . | CASSPLDGYTF
TRBV19 | . | CASRAGAGTEAFF
TRBV4-3 | . | CASSQGVDIGTQYF
TRBV9 | . | CASSVRGSTDTQYF
TRBV6-2/TRBV6-3 | . | CASSTLDRVRGQPQHF
TRBV29-1 | . | CSVGTGGDYEQYF
TRBV7-3 | . | CASSPTAGQVNGHGYTF
TRBV30 | once | CAWGEARQYYEQYF
TRBV18 | . | CASSHSRGQLNTEAFF
TRBV29-1 | . | CSVTRRGRNYGYTF
TRBV7-9 | . | CASSLELRETQYF
TRBV29-1 | . | CSALSSDSGNTIYF
TRBV3-1 | . | CASTTRAGGINEQFF
TRBV3-1 | . | CASSQKGPGYTF
TRBV2 | . | CASSEGIGLAGFNEQFF
TRBV3-1 | . | CASSRARLDGGYTF
TRBV6-2/TRBV6-3 | . | CASRTGQGTYEQYF
TRBV3-1 | . | CASRQTGKGGPGTGELFF
TRBV27 | . | CASSHGAGGARDYGYTF
TRBV9 | . | CASSVAVSYEQYF
TRBV20-1 | once | CSAPSDSQDQPQHF
TRBV7-2 | . | CASNGGTAITDTQYF
TRBV19 | . | CASSNSAGGLAKNIQYF
TRBV18 | . | CASSPPDPLEQYF
TRBV12-3/TRBV12-4 | . | CASSRAAGRTEAFF
TRBV11-2 | . | CASSPSMRGRETQYF
TRBV9 | once | CASSEAASGGVGEQYF
TRBV6-1 | . | CASNGQDYEQYF
TRBV2 | . | CASSALAENTGKLFF
TRBV20-1 | once | CSAHGQGTSYEQYF
TRBV12-3/TRBV12-4 | . | CASSSPHRSYEQYF
TRBV11-2 | . | CASSQKPGTGGSGRTWELFF
TRBV12-3/TRBV12-4 | once | CASSDTQRPGETQYF
TRBV5-5 | . | CASSRILDRDGFSYEQYF
TRBV7-8 | . | CASSLQSGGAFYEQYF
TRBV5-4 | . | CASSPLAGDYNEQFF
TRBV3-1 | . | CASSQKASNEQFF
TRBV5-4 | . | CASSFRDRTFHEQYF
TRBV12-3/TRBV12-4 | . | CASRPASGRASGGELFF
TRBV18 | . | CASSDRVYEQYF
TRBV6-5 | few | CASSYRTGNTEAFF
TRBV7-9 | . | CASSSTGVSYEQYF
TRBV20-1 | . | CSASRSIGQPTMGLQETQYF
TRBV11-1 | . | CASSPRGEKLFF
TRBV10-3 | once | CAISERGLETQYF
TRBV10-3 | . | CAIKTAAGGSYNEQFF
TRBV5-6 | . | CASEVRNNEQFF
TRBV14 | . | CASSLTDSNNSPLHF
TRBV20-1 | . | CSAQDPGREPFNYGYTF
TRBV5-1 | . | CASSRQGYNEQFF
TRBV19 | . | CASSPAGELFF
TRBV6-2/TRBV6-3 | . | CASSYFAQPQHF
TRBV7-2 | once | CASSPTLDISYNEQFF
TRBV6-5 | few | CASSFRGEDYEQYF
TRBV6-5 | . | CASSTETEAFF
TRBV19 | . | CASASRYGYTF